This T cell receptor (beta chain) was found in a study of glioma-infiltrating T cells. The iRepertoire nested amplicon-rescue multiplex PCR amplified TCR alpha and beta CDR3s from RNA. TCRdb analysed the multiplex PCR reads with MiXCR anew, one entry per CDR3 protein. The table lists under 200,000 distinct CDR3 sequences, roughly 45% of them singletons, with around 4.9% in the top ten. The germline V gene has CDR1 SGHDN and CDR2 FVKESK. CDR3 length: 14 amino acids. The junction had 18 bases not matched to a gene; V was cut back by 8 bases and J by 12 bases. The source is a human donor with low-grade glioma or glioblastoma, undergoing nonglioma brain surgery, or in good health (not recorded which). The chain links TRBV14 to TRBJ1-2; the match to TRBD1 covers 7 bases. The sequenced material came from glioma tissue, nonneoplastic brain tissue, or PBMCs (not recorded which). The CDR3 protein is CASSPSGQSLGDTF. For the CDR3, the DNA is TGTGCCAGCTCACCGTCGGGACAGAGCCTTGGGGACACCTTC.